This T cell receptor beta chain came from a study of T cells in localized non-small cell lung cancer. General observations from the study: Measurement of T cell clonality placed uninvolved adjacent lung highest, above the level in tumor. Without multi-region sequencing, intratumor heterogeneity could not be excluded.

This CDR3 comprises 15 residues. V was clipped by 7 bases and J by 2 bases; unmatched bases: 7. The germline CDR1 and CDR2 sequences are MNHNY and SVGAGI (reference sequence). Profiling relied on immunoSEQ multiplex PCR, and the TCRdb table lists in-frame clones only, not all of them. The table has 45,000 to 70,000 clones, 86% seen once. As to this clone: As yet, its antigen is unknown.

The V gene is TRBV6-6, the J gene TRBJ1-2, with 10 bases fitting TRBD1. This TCR was sampled from a woman aged 40-70 years with stage I lung adenocarcinoma. The specimen was peripheral blood, collected before any cancer treatment. CDR3 coding DNA: TGTGCCAGCACCGATCCGGGACAGGGGAACTATGGCTACACCTTC. This encodes CASTDPGQGNYGYTF.